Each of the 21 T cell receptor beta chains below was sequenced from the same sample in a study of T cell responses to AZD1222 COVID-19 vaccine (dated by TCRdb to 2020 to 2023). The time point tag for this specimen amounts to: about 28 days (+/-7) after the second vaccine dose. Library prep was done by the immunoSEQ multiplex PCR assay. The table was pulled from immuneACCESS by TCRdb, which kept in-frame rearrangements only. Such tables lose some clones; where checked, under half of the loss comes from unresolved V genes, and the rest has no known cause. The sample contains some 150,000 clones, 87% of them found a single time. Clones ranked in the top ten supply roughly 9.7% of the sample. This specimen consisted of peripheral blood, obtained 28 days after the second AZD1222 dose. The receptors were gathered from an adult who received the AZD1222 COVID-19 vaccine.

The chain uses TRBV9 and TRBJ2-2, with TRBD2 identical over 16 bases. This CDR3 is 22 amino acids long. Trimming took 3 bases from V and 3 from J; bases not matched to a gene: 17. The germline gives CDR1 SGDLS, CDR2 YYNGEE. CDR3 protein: CASSEEITPGTSGRGYTGELFF. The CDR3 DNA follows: TGTGCCAGCAGCGAAGAGATTACCCCCGGGACTAGCGGGAGGGGGTACACCGGGGAGCTGTTTTTT.

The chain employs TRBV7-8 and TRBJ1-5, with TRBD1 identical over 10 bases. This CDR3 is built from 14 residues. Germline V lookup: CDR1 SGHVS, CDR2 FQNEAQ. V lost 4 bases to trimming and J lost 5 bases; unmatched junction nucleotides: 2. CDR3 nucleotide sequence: TGTGCCAGCAGCTCCGGACAGGGGGATCAGCCCCAGCATTTT. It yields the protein CASSSGQGDQPQHF.

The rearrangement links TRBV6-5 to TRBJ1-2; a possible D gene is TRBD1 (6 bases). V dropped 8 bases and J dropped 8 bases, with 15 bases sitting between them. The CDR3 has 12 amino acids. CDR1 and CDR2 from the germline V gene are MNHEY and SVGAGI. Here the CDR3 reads CASSINREGYTF. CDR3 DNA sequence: TGTGCCAGCTCGATAAACAGGGAAGGCTACACCTTC.

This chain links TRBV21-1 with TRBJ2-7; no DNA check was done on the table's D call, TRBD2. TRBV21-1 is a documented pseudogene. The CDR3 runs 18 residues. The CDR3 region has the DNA TGTGCCAGCAGCATCCTCTGGACTAGCGGGACCCCCCCGTACGAGCAGTACTTC. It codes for CASSILWTSGTPPYEQYF.

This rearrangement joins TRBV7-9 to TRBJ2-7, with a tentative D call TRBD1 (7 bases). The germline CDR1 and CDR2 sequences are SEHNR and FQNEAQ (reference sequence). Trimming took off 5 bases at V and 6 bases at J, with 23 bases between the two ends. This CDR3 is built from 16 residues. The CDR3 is CASSKQGGLLAAEQYF. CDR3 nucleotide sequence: TGTGCCAGCAGCAAGCAGGGGGGACTCCTCGCGGCCGAGCAGTACTTC.

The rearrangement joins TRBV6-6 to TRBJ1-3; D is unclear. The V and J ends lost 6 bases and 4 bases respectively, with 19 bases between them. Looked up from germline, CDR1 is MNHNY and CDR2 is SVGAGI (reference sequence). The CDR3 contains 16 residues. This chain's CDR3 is CASSPTFPGRGNTIYF. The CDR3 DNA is TGTGCCAGCAGCCCCACGTTCCCTGGGAGGGGAAACACCATATATTTT.

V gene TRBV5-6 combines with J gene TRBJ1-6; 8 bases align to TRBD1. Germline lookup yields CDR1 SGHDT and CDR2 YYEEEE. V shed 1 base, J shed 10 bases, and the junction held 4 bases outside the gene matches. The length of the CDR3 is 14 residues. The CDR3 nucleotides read TGTGCCAGCAGCTTGCGACAGGGGACCTCACCCCTCCACTTT. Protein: CASSLRQGTSPLHF.

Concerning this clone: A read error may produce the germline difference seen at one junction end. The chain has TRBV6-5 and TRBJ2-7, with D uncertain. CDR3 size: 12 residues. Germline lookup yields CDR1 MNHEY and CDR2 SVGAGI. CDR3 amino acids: CASTYIPYEQYF. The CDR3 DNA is TGTGCCAGCACTTACATACCCTACGAGCAGTACTTC.

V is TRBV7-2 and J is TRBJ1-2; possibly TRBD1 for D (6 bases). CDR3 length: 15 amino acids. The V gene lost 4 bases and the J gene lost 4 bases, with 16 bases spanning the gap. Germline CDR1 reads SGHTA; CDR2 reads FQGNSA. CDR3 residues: CASSSQGGGGYGYTF. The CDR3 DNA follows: TGTGCCAGCAGCTCCCAAGGGGGGGGCGGCTATGGCTACACCTTC.

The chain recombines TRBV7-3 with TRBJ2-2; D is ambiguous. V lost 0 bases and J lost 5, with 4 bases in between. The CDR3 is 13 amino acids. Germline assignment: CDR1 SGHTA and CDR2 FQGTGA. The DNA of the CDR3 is TGTGCCAGCAGCTTAACCGGTACCGGGGAGCTGTTTTTT. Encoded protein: CASSLTGTGELFF.

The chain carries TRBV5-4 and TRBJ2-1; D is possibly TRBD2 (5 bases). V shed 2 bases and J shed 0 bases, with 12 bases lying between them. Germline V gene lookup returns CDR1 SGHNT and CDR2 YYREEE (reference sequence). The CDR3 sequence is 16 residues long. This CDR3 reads CASSFSAASSYNEQFF. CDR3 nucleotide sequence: TGTGCCAGCAGCTTTAGCGCCGCGAGCTCCTACAATGAGCAGTTCTTC.

For the CDR3, the DNA is TGTGCCAGCAGAGGACAGGGAAACACAGATACGCAGTATTTT. Translation: CASRGQGNTDTQYF. The chain uses TRBV6-6 and TRBJ2-3; 8 bases map to TRBD1. The germline CDR1 and CDR2 sequences are MNHNY and SVGAGI (reference sequence). V shed 6 bases and J 2 bases; nucleotides not matched to a gene: 4. The CDR3 is 14 residues long.

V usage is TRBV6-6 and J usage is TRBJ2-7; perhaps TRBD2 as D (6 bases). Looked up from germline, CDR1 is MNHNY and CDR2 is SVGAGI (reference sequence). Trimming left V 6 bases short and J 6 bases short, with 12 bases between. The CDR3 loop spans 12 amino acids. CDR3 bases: TGTGCCAGCAGCCAAACTAGCACCGAGCAGTACTTC. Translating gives CASSQTSTEQYF.

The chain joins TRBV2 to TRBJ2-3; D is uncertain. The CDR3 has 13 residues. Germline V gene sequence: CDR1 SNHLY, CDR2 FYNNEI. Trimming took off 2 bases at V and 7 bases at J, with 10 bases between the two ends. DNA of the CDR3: TGTGCCAGCAGTGAATGGATTGTATATACGCAGTATTTT. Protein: CASSEWIVYTQYF. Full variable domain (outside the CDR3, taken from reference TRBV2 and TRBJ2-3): EPEVTQTPSHQVTQMGQEVILRCVPISNHLYFYWYRQILGQKVEFLVSFYNNEISEKSEIFDDQFSVERPDGSNFTLKIRSTKLEDSAMYFCASSEWIVYTQYFGPGTRLTVL.

The CDR3 DNA sequence: TGTGCCAGCAGCTTGGCGGGACAGGGGAACTTCGAGCAGTACTTC. Translation gives CASSLAGQGNFEQYF. The genes are TRBV11-2 and TRBJ2-7, with 10 bases aligning to TRBD1. This CDR3 has 15 amino acids. The germline CDR1 and CDR2 sequences are SGHAT and FQNNGV. With V trimmed by 3 bases and J by 6 bases, 8 bases remained unmatched.

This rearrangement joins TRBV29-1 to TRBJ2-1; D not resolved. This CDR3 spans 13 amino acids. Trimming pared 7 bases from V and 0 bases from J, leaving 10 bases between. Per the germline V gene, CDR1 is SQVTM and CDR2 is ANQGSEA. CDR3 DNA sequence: TGCAGCGCAGGACGGCCCTCCTACAATGAGCAGTTCTTC. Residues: CSAGRPSYNEQFF.

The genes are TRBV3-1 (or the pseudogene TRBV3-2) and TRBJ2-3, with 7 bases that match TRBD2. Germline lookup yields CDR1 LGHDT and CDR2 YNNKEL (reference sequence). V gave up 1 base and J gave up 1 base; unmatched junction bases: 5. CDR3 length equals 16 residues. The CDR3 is CASSQGSGIGTDTQYF. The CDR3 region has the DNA TGTGCCAGCAGCCAAGGCAGCGGGATAGGCACAGATACGCAGTATTTT.

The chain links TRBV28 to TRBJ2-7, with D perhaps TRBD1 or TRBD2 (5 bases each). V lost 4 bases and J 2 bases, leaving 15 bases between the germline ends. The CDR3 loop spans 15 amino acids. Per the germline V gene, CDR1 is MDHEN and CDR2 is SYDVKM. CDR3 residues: CASSSFRRGPYEQYF. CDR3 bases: TGTGCCAGCAGTTCTTTTCGCCGGGGCCCCTACGAGCAGTACTTC.

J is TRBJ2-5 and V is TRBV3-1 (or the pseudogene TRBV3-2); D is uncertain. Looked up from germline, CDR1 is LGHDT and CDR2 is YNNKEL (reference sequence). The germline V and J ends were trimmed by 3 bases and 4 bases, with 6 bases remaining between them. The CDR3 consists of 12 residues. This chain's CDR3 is CASSQGAETQYF. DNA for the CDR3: TGTGCCAGCAGCCAGGGCGCAGAGACCCAGTACTTC.

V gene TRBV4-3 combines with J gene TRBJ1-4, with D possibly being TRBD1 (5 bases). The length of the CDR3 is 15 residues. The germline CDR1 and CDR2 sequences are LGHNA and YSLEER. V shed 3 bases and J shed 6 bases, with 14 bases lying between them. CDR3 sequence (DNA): TGCGCCAGCAGCCAGACGGGGGGAAGATATGAAAAACTGTTTTTT. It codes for CASSQTGGRYEKLFF.

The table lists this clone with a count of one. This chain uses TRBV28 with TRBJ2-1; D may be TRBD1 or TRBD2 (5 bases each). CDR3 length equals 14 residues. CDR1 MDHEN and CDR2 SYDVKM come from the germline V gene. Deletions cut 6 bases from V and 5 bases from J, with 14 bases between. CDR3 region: CASRPGTADNEQFF. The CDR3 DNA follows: TGTGCCAGCAGGCCCGGGACGGCTGACAATGAGCAGTTCTTC.